These T cell receptor beta chains were read from a single sample in a study of cytomegalovirus exposure and HLA in healthy donors. Assay used: immunoSEQ multiplex PCR; TCRdb lists only in-frame clones, some missing. Seen here are fewer than 150,000 clones, around 67% observed once, and the top ten hold around 4.2%. The sample was PBMCs. These receptor sequences come from a woman between 40 and 55 years old in good health and CMV-seronegative. Both conserved end residues are part of each CDR3. D genes are given only for firm matches. Clone size appears in some rows only: once, few, many, or a class for an expanded clone.

NA	NA	TRBJ2-1	TRBV4-1	TGCGCCAGCAGCCAATCCCGGGGGACCTCATACAATGAGCAGTTCTTC	CASSQSRGTSYNEQFF
NA	NA	TRBJ2-7	TRBV29-1	TGCAGCGTTGAAGGTCGTGGGACTCAGACCTACGAGCAGTACTTC	CSVEGRGTQTYEQYF
once	TRBD1	TRBJ2-1	TRBV7-2	TGTGCCAGCAGCTTATCCGGGGACAGGATAAATGAGCAGTTCTTC	CASSLSGDRINEQFF
NA	NA	TRBJ1-1	TRBV18	TGTGCCAGCTCACGACCCGGGACAAGAGCTTTCTTT	CASSRPGTRAFF
NA	TRBD1	TRBJ1-2	TRBV28	TGTGCCAGCAGGACCATGGGACAGGCTTCTGGCTACACCTTC	CASRTMGQASGYTF
NA	NA	TRBJ2-2	TRBV6-6	TGTGCCAGCGAGAGCGACCCCGGGGAGCTGTTTTTT	CASESDPGELFF
NA	NA	TRBJ1-5	TRBV4-1	TGCGCCAGCAGCCAAGGCCCGGGGGGTAATCAGCCCCAGCATTTT	CASSQGPGGNQPQHF
NA	NA	TRBJ1-2	TRBV28	TGTGCCAGCAGTCCGGGAAACTATGGCTACACCTTC	CASSPGNYGYTF
NA	TRBD2	TRBJ2-3	TRBV27	TGTGCCAGCAAGCTGGGGTGGGCAGGGCGGGGGGATACGCAGTATTTT	CASKLGWAGRGDTQYF
NA	TRBD2	TRBJ2-1	TRBV27	TGTGCCAGCAGTTTGACGGGAGGCCCCCATGAGCAGTTCTTC	CASSLTGGPHEQFF
NA	NA	TRBJ2-7	TRBV10-3	TGTGCCATCAGTCCCGCGACAGGCTACGAGCAGTACTTC	CAISPATGYEQYF
NA	TRBD2	TRBJ2-4	TRBV4-1	TGCGCCAGCAGCCAATGGACTAGCGGGGGACTAGCCAAAAACATTCAGTACTTC	CASSQWTSGGLAKNIQYF
NA	TRBD2	TRBJ2-3	TRBV11-3	TGTGCCAGCAGCCTCGGGACTAGCGGGGGGTTTGGCACAGATACGCAGTATTTT	CASSLGTSGGFGTDTQYF
once	NA	TRBJ1-3	TRBV7-3	TGTGCCAGCAGCCCCCGAGGTCCGAACGGCTCTGGAAACACCATATATTTT	CASSPRGPNGSGNTIYF
NA	NA	TRBJ2-1	TRBV4-3	TGCGCCAGCAGCCAAGTAGGAGGCCCTCTCCCTCTCAATGAGCAGTTCTTC	CASSQVGGPLPLNEQFF
few	TRBD1	TRBJ1-2	TRBV4-1	TGCGCCAGCAGCCCGGACAGGGGTGACTATGGCTACACCTTC	CASSPDRGDYGYTF
NA	TRBD1	TRBJ2-7	TRBV7-6	TGTGCCAGCAGCCCGTCATCTAGCCGGGACAGCAGCTACGAGCAGTACTTC	CASSPSSSRDSSYEQYF
NA	NA	TRBJ1-2	TRBV4-3	TGCGCCAGCAGCCAAGATAATCAGGGTTTGGATGGCTACACCTTC	CASSQDNQGLDGYTF
NA	NA	TRBJ1-6	TRBV6-6	TGTGCCAGCAGTTACAGGGGGGGCTCCTATAATTCACCCCTCCACTTT	CASSYRGGSYNSPLHF
NA	NA	TRBJ2-7	TRBV7-3	TGTGCCAGCAGCTTAACCCCAGGGGAGAGGAACGAGCAGTACTTC	CASSLTPGERNEQYF
NA	NA	TRBJ1-1	TRBV11-1	TGTGCCAGCAGCGGAAAGACGGGGACTGAAGCTTTCTTT	CASSGKTGTEAFF
NA	TRBD1	TRBJ2-7	TRBV7-2	TGTGCCAGCAGCGCAACAGGGGGCGCGTCCTACGAGCAGTACTTC	CASSATGGASYEQYF
NA	TRBD1	TRBJ2-7	TRBV5-1	TGCGCCAGCAGCCCCTTGGGACAGGGGTCGCCGGACGAGCAGTACTTC	CASSPLGQGSPDEQYF
NA	TRBD1	TRBJ2-4	TRBV18	TGTGCCAGCTCACCAGGGGACAGGCCGAGGGACATTCAGTACTTC	CASSPGDRPRDIQYF
NA	NA	TRBJ1-5	TRBV7-2	TGTGCCAGCAGCTCCCGGGTGGATCAGCCCCAGCATTTT	CASSSRVDQPQHF
NA	NA	TRBJ1-2	TRBV2	TGTGCCAGCAGTGAATTGGTGGGGGCGCGGAGCTACACCTTC	CASSELVGARSYTF
medium-sized	TRBD2	TRBJ2-2	TRBV2	TGTGCCAGCACCCCGACTAGCGGGAGGGCCGTCGGGGAGCTGTTTTTT	CASTPTSGRAVGELFF
NA	NA	TRBJ2-7	TRBV6-5	TGTGCCAGCAGTTTCGATCCGGGTCGTTCCTACGAGCAGTACTTC	CASSFDPGRSYEQYF
once	NA	TRBJ1-5	TRBV7-2	TGTGCCAGCAGCTTCTTAGGGGATCAGCCCCAGCATTTT	CASSFLGDQPQHF
NA	TRBD1	TRBJ2-6	TRBV4-3	TGCGCCAGCAGCCAAGGGGACAGTAGCTCTGGGGCCAACGTCCTGACTTTC	CASSQGDSSSGANVLTF
NA	TRBD1	TRBJ1-5	TRBV2	TGTGCCAGCAGAAAGACAGGGGGCGCCAATCAGCCCCAGCATTTT	CASRKTGGANQPQHF
NA	NA	TRBJ2-7	TRBV30	TGTGCCTGGGAGGTAGGCATCCTCCACTTC	CAWEVGILHF
NA	TRBD2	TRBJ2-1	TRBV4-2	TGTGCCAGCAGCCAAGAAACTAGCGGTAGCTCCTACAATGAGCAGTTCTTC	CASSQETSGSSYNEQFF
NA	NA	TRBJ1-2	TRBV7-8	TGTGCCAGCAGCCCGAGGTGGAGGGGAGTGGATAACTATGGCTACACCTTC	CASSPRWRGVDNYGYTF
NA	NA	TRBJ2-5	TRBV18	TGTGCCAGCTCACCACCTGCGGGGGCACAAGAGACCCAGTACTTC	CASSPPAGAQETQYF
NA	NA	TRBJ1-2	TRBV5-4	TGTGCCAGCAGTATCGTGCGGGCCACCTCACGGGGCTACACCTTC	CASSIVRATSRGYTF
NA	NA	TRBJ2-3	TRBV6-1	TGTGCCGGCAGCAGGTCTCAAACTAGCACAGATACGCAGTATTTT	CAGSRSQTSTDTQYF
NA	TRBD2	TRBJ2-1	TRBV19	TGTGCCAGTAGTATCGGGGGGGGTTCACCCATCTCCTACAATGAGCAGTTCTTC	CASSIGGGSPISYNEQFF
NA	NA	TRBJ1-6	TRBV19	TGTGCCAGTAGTATAGATCTGGACAATTTCGGTTCACCCCTCCACTTT	CASSIDLDNFGSPLHF
NA	NA	TRBJ1-5	TRBV7-2	TGTGCCAGCAGCCAAAGTGGGGCTAGGGGCAATCAGCCCCAGCATTTT	CASSQSGARGNQPQHF
few	TRBD1	TRBJ1-4	TRBV4-3	TGCGCCAGCAGCCAAGGACAGGGGGCTGAAAAACTGTTTTTT	CASSQGQGAEKLFF
few	TRBD1	TRBJ1-4	TRBV11-2	TGTGCCAGCAGTGGAAAGACAGGGGGAGGGGAAAAACTGTTTTTT	CASSGKTGGGEKLFF
NA	NA	TRBJ2-7	TRBV2	TGTGCCAGCAGTCAAACAGGGCGACACGAGCAGTACTTC	CASSQTGRHEQYF
NA	NA	TRBJ2-5	TRBV7-6	TGTGCCAGCAGCTTAGGCCATGGGGGCGCGGAGACCCAGTACTTC	CASSLGHGGAETQYF
NA	NA	TRBJ1-2	TRBV4-3	TGCGCCAGCAGCCAAGATTCGACAAATCCTAACTATGGCTACACCTTC	CASSQDSTNPNYGYTF
NA	TRBD1	TRBJ1-1	TRBV11-2	TGTGCCAGCAGCCCACCCCTCCGGGACAGGGGGCGAAGGAACACTGAAGCTTTCTTT	CASSPPLRDRGRRNTEAFF
once	TRBD2	TRBJ2-7	TRBV29-1	TGCAGCTTTGGACTAGCGAACGAGCAGTACTTC	CSFGLANEQYF
NA	TRBD1	TRBJ1-6	TRBV27	TGTGCCAGCAGGCGACAGACGGGACAGGGGGCGACGCCCCTCCACTTT	CASRRQTGQGATPLHF
NA	TRBD1	TRBJ2-7	TRBV19	TGTGCCAGTAGTCCACGACAGGGCCGAGCCGAGCAGTACTTC	CASSPRQGRAEQYF
NA	NA	TRBJ2-1	TRBV7-7	TGTGCCAGCAGCCCCCGACTAGATTATGAGCAGTTCTTC	CASSPRLDYEQFF
NA	NA	TRBJ2-7	TRBV7-9	TGTGCCAGCAGCCCCCCTGCAGGAATGTACGAGCAGTACTTC	CASSPPAGMYEQYF
NA	NA	TRBJ2-5	TRBV7-2	TGTGCCAGCAGCTTAATTTGGGATAGTGGAGGGGAGACCCAGTACTTC	CASSLIWDSGGETQYF
few	NA	TRBJ2-1	TRBV12-2	TGTGCAAGTCGCTTGGCTCTTGGTAGCGGGAAGGACAATGAGCAGTTCTTC	CASRLALGSGKDNEQFF